These 27 T cell receptor beta chains share one sample of origin, sequenced in a study of T cells expressing NK-cell markers. TCRdb derives one entry per CDR3 protein from the 5' RACE reads, leaving out DNA. There are over 350,000 distinct CDR3 sequences in the sample, with around 10% held by the top ten. The sample was blood T cells: a sorted CD56 or NKG2C T cell subset, CD4+ or CD8+ T cells, or bulk PBMC T cells (not recorded which). These receptors were taken from a woman aged 50 to 60 in good health.

The CDR3 protein is CATSGVAGTKGSTDTQYF. The genes are TRBV24-1 and TRBJ2-3; as DNA is missing, the TRBD2 call by TCRdb cannot be tested. Germline CDR1 KGHDR, CDR2 SFDVKD. The CDR3 is made up of 18 amino acids.

The rearrangement joins TRBV4-1 to TRBJ2-1; the TCRdb D gene call, TRBD2, has no DNA to confirm it. The germline CDR1 and CDR2 sequences are MGHRA and YSYEKL. The CDR3 consists of 13 residues. CDR3 residues: CASSQLTSVEQFF.

The gene calls are TRBV12-3 or TRBV12-4 and TRBJ1-2; the D gene TCRdb calls, TRBD1, cannot be checked with no DNA. The CDR3 covers 14 residues. CDR3 amino acids: CASSNRDSNYGYTF.

The rearrangement links TRBV12-3 or TRBV12-4 to TRBJ2-2; TCRdb calls TRBD2, which cannot be checked without DNA. There are 19 residues in the CDR3. CDR3 sequence: CASSFPGLAGRPHTGELFF.

The chain links TRBV20-1 to TRBJ2-1. Germline CDR1 is DFQATT and CDR2 is SNEGSKA (reference sequence). This CDR3 has 16 amino acids. The CDR3 loop is CSASPRFSRSYNEQFF.

This chain connects TRBV9 to TRBJ2-2. This CDR3 contains 14 residues. Germline loops: CDR1 SGDLS, CDR2 YYNGEE. CDR3 sequence: CASSLLEGTGELFF.

The rearrangement uses TRBV19 and TRBJ1-5; TCRdb returns TRBD1, unconfirmable since there is no DNA. Germline V CDR1 and CDR2: LNHDA, SQIVND (reference sequence). This CDR3 has 15 residues. The CDR3 is CASSIWDRGNQPQHF.

The chain combines TRBV4-1 with TRBJ1-1. The CDR3 has 12 residues. Germline CDR1 and CDR2: MGHRA and YSYEKL. CDR3 region: CASSHLAREAFF.

The chain links TRBV3-1 to TRBJ2-1; absent DNA, TCRdb's TRBD2 call cannot be checked. The germline V gene has CDR1 LGHDT and CDR2 YNNKEL (reference sequence). CDR3 length: 16 amino acids. The CDR3 sequence is CASSLGRGVGANEQFF.

The genes are TRBV10-3 and TRBJ2-1; TCRdb proposes TRBD1, but this gene call is untestable without DNA. Germline V gene data show CDR1 as ENHRY and CDR2 as SYGVKD. The CDR3 is made up of 15 amino acids. CDR3 region: CAIRAGQGALNEQFF.

The chain is built from TRBV29-1 and TRBJ2-2; no DNA is available, so the TRBD2 call from TCRdb remains unchecked. The germline V gene encodes CDR1 SQVTM and CDR2 ANQGSEA. This CDR3 is 13 amino acids long. CDR3 sequence: CSVWDYDTGELFF.

The rearrangement joins TRBV27 to TRBJ2-1; the TCRdb call, TRBD2, lacks DNA for checking. From germline, CDR1 is MNHEY and CDR2 SMNVEV (reference sequence). The CDR3 length is 15 residues. The CDR3 sequence: CASSLSSGRAREQFF.

This sequence joins TRBV5-1 and TRBJ2-2; TCRdb's D gene call, TRBD2, goes unchecked for lack of DNA. The CDR3 consists of 16 residues. The germline CDR1 and CDR2 sequences are SGHRS and YFSETQ. The CDR3 protein is CASSLAQGLVGGELFF. Full variable domain (missing parts from reference TRBV5-1 and TRBJ2-2): KAGVTQTPRYLIKTRGQQVTLSCSPISGHRSVSWYQQTPGQGLQFLFEYFSETQRNKGNFPGRFSGRQFSNSRSEMNVSTLELGDSALYLCASSLAQGLVGGELFFGEGSRLTVL.

The genes are TRBV6-1 and TRBJ2-7; TCRdb lists TRBD1, though no DNA is available to test this call. The germline gives CDR1 MNHNS, CDR2 SASEGT. This CDR3 is built from 13 residues. The CDR3 sequence is CASSELVGNEQYF.

The CDR3 spells CASQLAQFEQFF. The chain has TRBV28 and TRBJ2-1; TCRdb proposes TRBD2, but this gene call is untestable without DNA. The CDR3 spans 12 residues. The V gene's germline CDR1 is MDHEN and CDR2 SYDVKM.

The gene calls are TRBV6-5 and TRBJ2-2; TCRdb selects TRBD2, and the lack of DNA leaves this call unchecked. The germline V gene encodes CDR1 MNHEY and CDR2 SVGAGI. This CDR3 has 15 amino acids. The CDR3 is CASHVAGSITGELFF.

J is TRBJ2-3 and V is TRBV20-1; as DNA is missing, the TRBD1 call by TCRdb cannot be tested. The CDR3 covers 16 residues. Germline V gives CDR1 DFQATT, CDR2 SNEGSKA (reference sequence). CDR3 amino acids: CSAMTERPGGTDTQYF.

J is TRBJ2-1 and V is TRBV12-3 or TRBV12-4; TCRdb's assignment of TRBD2 cannot be checked, as there is no DNA. The CDR3 consists of 17 residues. CDR3 in amino acids: CAVGKGLAGGPYNEQFF.

This chain connects TRBV29-1 to TRBJ2-1; without DNA, the TCRdb call of TRBD1 cannot be checked. Germline V gene data show CDR1 as SQVTM and CDR2 as ANQGSEA. The CDR3 is 14 residues long. The CDR3 loop reads CSVVPPTAYNEQFF.

V usage is TRBV25-1 and J usage is TRBJ2-1; TCRdb proposes TRBD1, but this gene call is untestable without DNA. Germline-derived CDR1 and CDR2 are MGHDK and SYGVNS. This CDR3 comprises 13 residues. The chain's CDR3 is CASSGQAYNEQFF.

This chain connects TRBV12-3 or TRBV12-4 to TRBJ1-1. The CDR3 extends over 14 amino acids. The CDR3 here is CASNTFGINTEAFF.

The CDR3 sequence: CSAGPLAGTDTQYF. The chain employs TRBV20-1 and TRBJ2-3; there is no DNA to check the TCRdb D call of TRBD2. Germline loops: CDR1 DFQATT, CDR2 SNEGSKA (reference sequence). This CDR3 is 14 amino acids long.

The V and J genes are TRBV11-2 and TRBJ2-5. CDR1 is SGHAT, CDR2 FQNNGV, per germline. The CDR3 length is 12 residues. CDR3 region: CASSAMGETQYF.

The CDR3 sequence: CASSSGSAYGYTF. The chain links TRBV11-3 to TRBJ1-2. Germline V gene data show CDR1 as SGHNT and CDR2 as YENEEA. The CDR3 is 13 amino acids.

V usage is TRBV11-2 and J usage is TRBJ2-1. Germline CDR1 reads SGHAT; CDR2 reads FQNNGV. This CDR3 comprises 15 residues. The CDR3 protein is CASSLTERSYNEQFF.

The V and J genes are TRBV5-1 and TRBJ1-2; TCRdb designates TRBD1, a call that cannot be tested without DNA. Germline V gene sequence: CDR1 SGHRS, CDR2 YFSETQ. The length of the CDR3 is 14 residues. Here the CDR3 reads CASSLNRGSHGYTF.

The chain is built from TRBV19 and TRBJ2-1; TCRdb outputs TRBD1, but without DNA this stays unchecked. This CDR3 region has 16 residues. The germline gives CDR1 LNHDA, CDR2 SQIVND (reference sequence). This CDR3 is CASSIRTGGAWYEQFF.